The 27 T cell receptor beta chains below were found in one sample sequenced in a study of control samples from healthy donors and cancer patients. Only in-frame clones appear in the TCRdb table, and some are missing; sequencing was by immunoSEQ multiplex PCR. The table has approximately 120,000 clones, around 89% seen once. The sample was blood. All receptors derive from a woman aged 45-65 years in good health.

This chain joins TRBV7-9 and TRBJ2-7; TRBD1 aligns across 9 bases. The CDR3 totals 17 residues. With V trimmed by 5 bases and J by 1 base, 12 bases remained unmatched. Germline V gene data show CDR1 as SEHNR and CDR2 as FQNEAQ (reference sequence). The CDR3 DNA reads as TGTGCCAGCAGCCCCGGGACAGGGCTTTTAAGGTCCTACGAGCAGTACTTC. It encodes CASSPGTGLLRSYEQYF.

CDR3: CASSNRGFSYEQYV. CDR3 DNA: TGTGCCAGCAGCAACAGGGGATTCTCCTACGAGCAGTACGTC. V and J are TRBV6-2 or TRBV6-3 and TRBJ2-7; 7 bases line up with TRBD1. The CDR3 runs 14 residues. The ends lost 6 bases at V and 0 bases at J; junction bases unmatched: 5. The germline gives CDR1 MNHEY, CDR2 SVGEGT.

The gene calls are TRBV19 and TRBJ1-1; D is uncertain. V lost 3 bases, J lost 4 bases, and 12 bases lay in between. The CDR3 loop spans 14 amino acids. CDR1 and CDR2 (germline): LNHDA, SQIVND (reference sequence). The CDR3 region has the DNA TGTGCCAGTAGTATTGGGCAAATATCCACTGAAGCTTTCTTT. The encoded protein is CASSIGQISTEAFF.

The chain has TRBV25-1 and TRBJ2-3; D may match TRBD1 or TRBD2 (6 bases each). From germline, CDR1 is MGHDK and CDR2 SYGVNS. This CDR3 contains 14 residues. Trimming removed 10 bases from V and 7 bases from J, with 21 bases in between. The CDR3 protein is CATGGGLGENTQYF. The CDR3 coding sequence is TGTGCCACAGGAGGGGGGCTAGGCGAGAATACGCAGTATTTT. Combining the CDR3 with reference TRBV25-1 and TRBJ2-3 gives the whole variable domain EADIYQTPRYLVIGTGKKITLECSQTMGHDKMYWYQQDPGMELHLIHYSYGVNSTEKGDLSSESTVSRIRTEHFPLTLESARPSHTSQYLCATGGGLGENTQYFGPGTRLTVL.

This clone was counted a single time. This chain links TRBV4-3 with TRBJ1-2, with 7 bases lining up with TRBD1. CDR1 is LGHNA, CDR2 YSLEER, per germline. Trimming cost V 0 bases and J 12 bases; bases outside gene matches: 10. This CDR3 is 14 amino acids long. The DNA for the CDR3 is TGCGCCAGCAGCCAAGAAAGGGGACAGCAGGGTCACACCTTC. Its protein product is CASSQERGQQGHTF.

The chain joins TRBV4-1 to TRBJ2-3, with D perhaps given as TRBD1 or TRBD2 (5 bases each). Germline CDR1 MGHRA, CDR2 YSYEKL. The CDR3 runs 14 residues. The V end was cut by 1 base, the J end by 5 bases, with 10 bases between. This chain's CDR3 is CASSQVGVGDTQYF. CDR3 sequence (DNA): TGCGCCAGCAGCCAAGTGGGGGTGGGAGATACGCAGTATTTT.

This chain links TRBV4-3 with TRBJ1-2; D perhaps matches TRBD1 (5 bases). The CDR3 covers 15 residues. The germline V and J ends were trimmed by 0 bases and 8 bases, with 16 bases remaining between them. Germline V gives CDR1 LGHNA, CDR2 YSLEER. In nucleotides, the CDR3 is TGCGCCAGCAGCCAAGATCGAGTAGGGGCTTTGGGCTACACCTTC. This translates into CASSQDRVGALGYTF.

V usage is TRBV18 and J usage is TRBJ1-1; D gene unclear. Germline lookup yields CDR1 KGHSH and CDR2 LQKENI. Trimming stripped 3 bases from V and 1 base from J, with 9 bases between. This CDR3 has 14 amino acids. The CDR3 is CASSPLPGNTEAFF. CDR3 nucleotides: TGTGCCAGCTCACCCCTCCCAGGGAACACTGAAGCTTTCTTT.

V usage is TRBV3-1 (or the pseudogene TRBV3-2) and J usage is TRBJ1-2, with D maybe TRBD1 (6 bases). CDR3 length: 17 amino acids. V lost 3 bases and J 6 bases, leaving 23 bases between the germline ends. Germline-derived CDR1 and CDR2 are LGHDT and YNNKEL (reference sequence). CDR3 region: CASSHPTPGHAQNGYTF. CDR3 DNA: TGTGCCAGCAGCCATCCCACACCGGGACATGCACAAAATGGCTACACCTTC.

This rearrangement joins TRBV2 to TRBJ2-2; 10 bases align to TRBD1. This CDR3 comprises 15 residues. CDR1 and CDR2 (germline): SNHLY, FYNNEI. V lost 11 bases to trimming and J lost 6 bases; unmatched junction nucleotides: 12. The CDR3 DNA sequence: TGTGCCCGCTCTGAGGGGACAGGGGTAGCCGGGGAGCTGTTTTTT. It is translated as CARSEGTGVAGELFF.

The chain combines TRBV6-5 with TRBJ1-1; no reliable D call. This CDR3 region has 13 residues. Between the trimmed V and J ends, which lost 11 bases and 0 bases, there was a span of 13 bases. Germline V gene sequence: CDR1 MNHEY, CDR2 SVGAGI. The CDR3 bases are TGTGCCGGAACGCCGGGTGTGAACACTGAAGCTTTCTTT. Translating it yields CAGTPGVNTEAFF.

This clone was counted only a few times. The gene calls are TRBV12-1 and TRBJ2-1; the DNA was not used to check the table's D call, TRBD2. TRBV12-1 is flagged as a pseudogene. The CDR3 totals 11 residues. CDR3 in amino acids: CASGGGAEQFF. The CDR3 nucleotides read TGTGCCAGCGGCGGGGGTGCTGAGCAGTTCTTC.

The V gene is TRBV5-4, the J gene TRBJ1-4; D remains unclear. Germline values: CDR1 SGHNT, CDR2 YYREEE (reference sequence). The V end was cut by 2 bases, the J end by 3 bases, with 8 bases between. The CDR3 spans 14 residues. The CDR3 spells CASSFTGANEKLFF. The CDR3 DNA is TGTGCCAGCAGCTTCACGGGAGCTAATGAAAAACTGTTTTTT.

This clone was detected ten times or more. The chain couples TRBV2 to TRBJ2-7; 10 bases are a match to TRBD1. Germline loops: CDR1 SNHLY, CDR2 FYNNEI. With 10 bases clipped from V and 4 bases from J, the junction kept 7 bases outside the gene matches. The CDR3 covers 13 residues. DNA of the CDR3: TGTGCCACGGAGGGGACAGGGGAATACGAGCAGTACTTC. It translates to CATEGTGEYEQYF.

The chain links TRBV30 to TRBJ1-2; tentatively, D is TRBD1 (5 bases). Trimming took off 1 base at V and 4 bases at J, with 13 bases between the two ends. The CDR3 is 14 amino acids. Germline V lookup: CDR1 GTSNPN, CDR2 SVGIG (reference sequence). DNA for the CDR3: TGTGCCTGGAGTGACTACCCGGGACTCTATGGCTACACCTTC. Translating it yields CAWSDYPGLYGYTF.

V is TRBV18 and J is TRBJ1-6, with 9 bases lining up with TRBD1. The CDR3 totals 13 residues. V shed 6 bases and J 10 bases; nucleotides not matched to a gene: 4. Germline CDR1 KGHSH, CDR2 LQKENI. The CDR3 sequence: CASSGQGGSPLHF. The DNA of the CDR3 is TGTGCCAGCTCGGGACAGGGAGGCTCACCCCTCCACTTT.

The rearrangement joins TRBV27 to TRBJ1-2; D unresolved. Per germline, CDR1 MNHEY and CDR2 SMNVEV (reference sequence). The CDR3 extends over 16 amino acids. Deletions cut 6 bases from V and 0 bases from J, with 17 bases between. CDR3 DNA sequence: TGTGCCAGCAGGACCTGGATGACCTCAGCTAACTATGGCTACACCTTC. Its protein is CASRTWMTSANYGYTF.

The chain is built from TRBV7-9 and TRBJ1-6; D call uncertain. V gave up 4 bases and J gave up 13 bases, with 11 bases separating them. The CDR3 length is 12 residues. The germline gives CDR1 SEHNR, CDR2 FQNEAQ (reference sequence). The CDR3 sequence is CASSSREHPLHF. CDR3 sequence (DNA): TGTGCCAGCAGCTCAAGAGAGCATCCCCTCCACTTT.

The chain links TRBV5-3 to TRBJ2-1; D perhaps matches TRBD2 (5 bases). TRBV5-3 is annotated as an ORF whose role is uncertain. Trimming pared 10 bases from V and 5 bases from J, leaving 16 bases between. There are 13 residues in the CDR3. DNA for the CDR3: TGTGCCCGGACTCGCCTTCCCCACAATGAGCAGTTCTTC. Protein sequence: CARTRLPHNEQFF.

The gene calls are TRBV18 and TRBJ2-7; 16 bases match TRBD2. J was trimmed by 3 bases and V by 2 bases; bases with no gene match: 10. Germline V gives CDR1 KGHSH, CDR2 LQKENI. The CDR3 covers 19 residues. CDR3: CASSPRPGLAGGFGYEQYV. In DNA, the CDR3 is TGTGCCAGCTCACCAAGGCCGGGACTAGCGGGAGGGTTCGGCTACGAGCAGTACGTC.

V is TRBV30 and J is TRBJ1-5; the match to TRBD1 covers 10 bases. Unmatched junction bases numbered 5, after V lost 1 base and J lost 5 bases. This CDR3 is 15 amino acids long. Per the germline V gene, CDR1 is GTSNPN and CDR2 is SVGIG (reference sequence). CDR3 DNA: TGTGCCTGGAGTGCGGGACAGGGGTATTATCAGCCCCAGCATTTT. Its protein product is CAWSAGQGYYQPQHF.

Points on this clone: This CDR3 is also generated by other DNA sequences in the sample. CDR3 nucleotides: TGTGCCAGCAGCCTATCTAGCGGGGGATACAATGAGCAGTTCTTC. Protein sequence: CASSLSSGGYNEQFF. This chain links TRBV7-9 with TRBJ2-1; TRBD2 matches at 10 bases. This CDR3 spans 15 amino acids. Germline V CDR1 and CDR2: SEHNR, FQNEAQ (reference sequence). V trimming: 5 bases; J trimming: 4 bases; junction bases outside the gene matches: 5. Supplemented by reference TRBV7-9 and TRBJ2-1, the full variable domain reads DTGVSQNPRHKITKRGQNVTFRCDPISEHNRLYWYRQTLGQGPEFLTYFQNEAQLEKSRLLSDRFSAERPKGSFSTLEIQRTEQGDSAMYLCASSLSSGGYNEQFFGPGTRLTVL.

V usage is TRBV15 and J usage is TRBJ1-5; D unclear. Trimming left V 5 bases short and J 5 bases short, with 13 bases between. The CDR3 is made up of 14 amino acids. Germline lookup yields CDR1 LNHNV and CDR2 YYDKDF (reference sequence). CDR3 sequence reads: CATSWSRGDQPQHF. The CDR3, as DNA: TGTGCCACCAGCTGGAGTCGGGGAGATCAGCCCCAGCATTTT.

V is TRBV9 and J is TRBJ1-1; tentatively, D is TRBD1 (6 bases). The germline V gene encodes CDR1 SGDLS and CDR2 YYNGEE. V was shortened by 0 bases and J by 6 bases, with 15 bases between the two germline ends. The CDR3 is 15 residues long. The CDR3 nucleotides read TGTGCCAGCAGCGTAGTTGCAGGGGCGAGATCTGAAGCTTTCTTT. Protein: CASSVVAGARSEAFF.

This clone appeared a single time. The J gene is TRBJ2-1, the V gene TRBV6-5, with D perhaps matching TRBD2 (5 bases). Germline CDR1 and CDR2: MNHEY and SVGAGI. The CDR3 contains 13 residues. Trimming removed 6 bases from V and 8 bases from J, with 14 bases in between. CDR3 coding DNA: TGTGCCAGCAGGGCGGGCCGGTGGGATGAGCAGTTCTTC. Translating it yields CASRAGRWDEQFF.

V gene TRBV5-6 combines with J gene TRBJ2-3; 7 bases line up with TRBD1. This CDR3 has 13 residues. Trimming removed 3 bases from V and 6 bases from J; junction bases left unmatched: 4. Germline CDR1 and CDR2: SGHDT and YYEEEE. CDR3 sequence reads: CASSSTGFDTQYF. Written as DNA, the CDR3 is TGTGCCAGCAGCTCGACAGGGTTCGATACGCAGTATTTT.

The V and J genes are TRBV28 and TRBJ2-3, with TRBD1 matching over 8 bases. Losses at the gene ends were 7 bases for V and 4 bases for J; bases not matched to a gene: 10. This CDR3 is 15 amino acids long. Per germline, CDR1 MDHEN and CDR2 SYDVKM. The CDR3 DNA follows: TGTGCCAGCATTACAGGGGGTTCTGCCGCAGATACGCAGTATTTT. Encoded protein: CASITGGSAADTQYF.